This T cell receptor (beta chain) was captured by sequencing in a study of T cells after yellow fever vaccination. Study conclusions and caveats: The study noted that FACS-sorted repertoires could contain abundant clonotypes contaminating from the bulk population. The secondary response showed a weaker magnitude and a faster peak, day 5 versus 15.

This clonotype was seen more than once but under ten times. The antigen remains unidentified. Production of TCR cDNA was by 5'RACE template switching, which also added a universal primer site and UMIs. MiXCR, run by TCRdb on the 5' RACE reads, gives a single entry per CDR3 protein. The sample consists of 250,000 or so distinct CDR3 sequences, approximately 6.8% of them appearing once. The ends were cut back, 4 bases at V and 0 bases at J, with 16 bases in the middle. Germline assignment: CDR1 SQVTM and CDR2 ANQGSEA. The CDR3 is 16 residues long. V is TRBV29-1 and J is TRBJ2-1; maybe TRBD1 (6 bases). The material was CD4+ T cells sorted from PBMCs, obtained on the day of the yellow fever booster vaccination. The TCR originated in a man younger than 40 who received the YFV17D yellow fever vaccine. CDR3 amino acids: CSVVQGRTSSYNEQFF. The CDR3 DNA sequence: TGCAGCGTTGTGCAGGGGCGGACCAGCTCCTACAATGAGCAGTTCTTC.